These T cell receptor beta chains were read from a single sample in a study of shared clonotypes between healthy human individuals. Sequenced by immunoSEQ multiplex PCR; TCRdb stores in-frame clones only, minus some. The sample holds hundreds of thousands of clones, more than 85% seen once. The sequenced material came from naive CD8+ T cells sorted from blood. All receptors derive from a young man in good health. Each CDR3 is given with its conserved first and last residue. Each record gives: D gene, J gene, V gene, clone size, CDR3 protein, CDR3 DNA. D genes are given only for firm matches. The size field is filled for only some rows; it gives once, few, many or a size class.

d_gene: TRBD1; j_gene: TRBJ2-7; v_gene: TRBV7-9; abundance: .; CDR3aa: CASSPGTGSYEQYF; CDR3nt: TGTGCCAGCAGCCCCGGGACAGGGTCCTACGAGCAGTACTTC
d_gene: .; j_gene: TRBJ1-5; v_gene: TRBV6-1; abundance: once; CDR3aa: CASSDPIPPTAGFNQPQHF; CDR3nt: TGTGCCAGCAGTGACCCCATACCCCCGACGGCAGGATTCAATCAGCCCCAGCATTTT
d_gene: TRBD1; j_gene: TRBJ1-2; v_gene: TRBV27; abundance: .; CDR3aa: CASRPGQGYGYTF; CDR3nt: TGTGCCAGCAGACCGGGACAGGGGTATGGCTACACCTTC
d_gene: TRBD2; j_gene: TRBJ2-7; v_gene: TRBV10-3; abundance: .; CDR3aa: CAISDTSAASYEQYF; CDR3nt: TGTGCCATCAGTGACACTAGCGCCGCGTCCTACGAGCAGTACTTC
d_gene: .; j_gene: TRBJ2-1; v_gene: TRBV7-9; abundance: few; CDR3aa: CASSLWTNEQFF; CDR3nt: TGTGCCAGCAGCTTATGGACCAATGAGCAGTTCTTC
d_gene: .; j_gene: TRBJ2-2; v_gene: TRBV11-2; abundance: .; CDR3aa: CASSYVRQAGELFF; CDR3nt: TGTGCCAGCAGCTATGTAAGGCAGGCCGGGGAGCTGTTTTTT
d_gene: .; j_gene: TRBJ1-1; v_gene: TRBV21-1; abundance: .; CDR3aa: CASSKAATEAFF; CDR3nt: TGTGCCAGCAGCAAAGCCGCCACTGAAGCTTTCTTT
d_gene: TRBD1; j_gene: TRBJ1-1; v_gene: TRBV14; abundance: .; CDR3aa: CASSPLGGRTEAFF; CDR3nt: TGTGCCAGCAGCCCCCTAGGGGGCCGCACTGAAGCTTTCTTT
d_gene: .; j_gene: TRBJ2-1; v_gene: TRBV5-6; abundance: .; CDR3aa: CASSLMPFGSPYNEQFF; CDR3nt: TGTGCCAGCAGCTTAATGCCATTCGGGAGTCCCTACAATGAGCAGTTCTTC
d_gene: .; j_gene: TRBJ2-2; v_gene: TRBV6-4; abundance: .; CDR3aa: CASRPTDRLTGELFF; CDR3nt: TGTGCCAGCAGACCAACAGACAGGCTAACCGGGGAGCTGTTTTTT
d_gene: TRBD2; j_gene: TRBJ2-3; v_gene: TRBV19; abundance: .; CDR3aa: CASSPLAGDTQYF; CDR3nt: TGTGCCAGTAGTCCCCTAGCGGGAGATACGCAGTATTTT
d_gene: .; j_gene: TRBJ2-1; v_gene: TRBV29-1; abundance: .; CDR3aa: CSVEGRGSANEQFF; CDR3nt: TGCAGCGTTGAAGGCCGGGGGTCGGCCAATGAGCAGTTCTTC
d_gene: TRBD2; j_gene: TRBJ2-7; v_gene: TRBV14; abundance: .; CDR3aa: CASSQWETSGSGYEQYF; CDR3nt: TGTGCCAGCAGCCAGTGGGAGACTAGCGGGAGTGGTTACGAGCAGTACTTC
d_gene: .; j_gene: TRBJ1-5; v_gene: TRBV2; abundance: .; CDR3aa: CASSEAQDSNQPQHF; CDR3nt: TGTGCCAGCAGTGAAGCGCAGGACAGCAATCAGCCCCAGCATTTT
d_gene: TRBD1; j_gene: TRBJ2-7; v_gene: TRBV4-1; abundance: .; CDR3aa: CASSQQPPGQGYEQYF; CDR3nt: TGCGCCAGCAGCCAACAACCCCCCGGACAGGGGTACGAGCAGTACTTC
d_gene: .; j_gene: TRBJ2-5; v_gene: TRBV10-3; abundance: .; CDR3aa: CAISESNGPTQYF; CDR3nt: TGTGCCATCAGTGAGTCGAACGGACCGACCCAGTACTTC
d_gene: TRBD2; j_gene: TRBJ2-7; v_gene: TRBV28; abundance: once; CDR3aa: CASSFGGLAGVEQYF; CDR3nt: TGTGCCAGCAGTTTTGGGGGACTAGCGGGAGTCGAGCAGTACTTC
d_gene: .; j_gene: TRBJ2-2; v_gene: TRBV5-6; abundance: .; CDR3aa: CASSFRRDGTGELFF; CDR3nt: TGTGCCAGCAGCTTCCGCAGGGACGGCACCGGGGAGCTGTTTTTT
d_gene: .; j_gene: TRBJ1-5; v_gene: TRBV11-2; abundance: once; CDR3aa: CASSLGTGGNQPQHF; CDR3nt: TGTGCCAGCAGCCTTGGGACTGGGGGAAATCAGCCCCAGCATTTT
d_gene: .; j_gene: TRBJ1-2; v_gene: TRBV5-6; abundance: .; CDR3aa: CASTRLGPNYGYTF; CDR3nt: TGTGCCAGCACCCGGTTGGGCCCTAACTATGGCTACACCTTC
d_gene: TRBD1; j_gene: TRBJ1-4; v_gene: TRBV10-3; abundance: few; CDR3aa: CAAGGTDPEKLFF; CDR3nt: TGTGCCGCTGGGGGGACAGACCCTGAAAAACTGTTTTTT
d_gene: .; j_gene: TRBJ2-2; v_gene: TRBV27; abundance: once; CDR3aa: CASSDSGVNTGELFF; CDR3nt: TGTGCCAGCAGTGATAGCGGAGTGAACACCGGGGAGCTGTTTTTT
d_gene: .; j_gene: TRBJ2-2; v_gene: TRBV4-3; abundance: .; CDR3aa: CASSHKGNTGELFF; CDR3nt: TGCGCCAGCAGCCATAAAGGGAACACCGGGGAGCTGTTTTTT
d_gene: TRBD1; j_gene: TRBJ2-7; v_gene: TRBV29-1; abundance: once; CDR3aa: CSVGTGQGKTYEQYF; CDR3nt: TGCAGCGTTGGTACCGGACAGGGGAAAACCTACGAGCAGTACTTC
d_gene: .; j_gene: TRBJ2-7; v_gene: TRBV14; abundance: .; CDR3aa: CASSQNRDNQQYF; CDR3nt: TGTGCCAGCAGCCAAAACCGGGACAATCAGCAGTACTTC
d_gene: .; j_gene: TRBJ2-1; v_gene: TRBV14; abundance: .; CDR3aa: CASSGPPGRGNEQFF; CDR3nt: TGTGCCAGCAGCGGGCCCCCCGGGAGAGGTAATGAGCAGTTCTTC
d_gene: .; j_gene: TRBJ1-2; v_gene: TRBV18; abundance: .; CDR3aa: CASSPTVTGYTF; CDR3nt: TGTGCCAGCTCACCCACCGTTACTGGCTACACCTTC
d_gene: .; j_gene: TRBJ2-1; v_gene: TRBV13; abundance: .; CDR3aa: CASSLGGQIHNEQFF; CDR3nt: TGTGCCAGCAGCTTAGGCGGACAGATACACAATGAGCAGTTCTTC
d_gene: TRBD2; j_gene: TRBJ2-7; v_gene: TRBV6-6; abundance: .; CDR3aa: CASSQTSGPSLYEQYF; CDR3nt: TGTGCCAGCAGTCAGACTAGCGGTCCGTCTCTATACGAGCAGTACTTC
d_gene: .; j_gene: TRBJ2-7; v_gene: TRBV7-2; abundance: .; CDR3aa: CASSLNRPYEQYF; CDR3nt: TGTGCCAGCAGCTTAAATCGCCCCTACGAGCAGTACTTC
d_gene: TRBD1; j_gene: TRBJ2-7; v_gene: TRBV9; abundance: .; CDR3aa: CASSVEGGLSSYEQYF; CDR3nt: TGTGCCAGCAGCGTAGAAGGGGGCTTATCGTCCTACGAGCAGTACTTC
d_gene: .; j_gene: TRBJ2-3; v_gene: TRBV7-9; abundance: .; CDR3aa: CASSLHGSSTDTQYF; CDR3nt: TGTGCCAGCAGCTTGCACGGATCTAGCACAGATACGCAGTATTTT
d_gene: TRBD2; j_gene: TRBJ2-3; v_gene: TRBV5-3; abundance: once; CDR3aa: CARSILAGGSLTDTQYF; CDR3nt: TGTGCCAGAAGCATTCTAGCGGGAGGGAGCCTCACAGATACGCAGTATTTT
d_gene: TRBD1; j_gene: TRBJ2-3; v_gene: TRBV11-2; abundance: .; CDR3aa: CASSHLRDRGTDTQYF; CDR3nt: TGTGCCAGCAGCCACCTCCGGGACAGGGGCACAGATACGCAGTATTTT
d_gene: TRBD2; j_gene: TRBJ2-7; v_gene: TRBV9; abundance: .; CDR3aa: CASRAGELGEQYF; CDR3nt: TGTGCCAGCAGAGCGGGAGAGTTGGGCGAGCAGTACTTC
d_gene: TRBD2; j_gene: TRBJ2-5; v_gene: TRBV27; abundance: .; CDR3aa: CASRPSGGRAQETQYF; CDR3nt: TGTGCCAGCAGACCGAGTGGCGGGAGGGCCCAAGAGACCCAGTACTTC
d_gene: TRBD2; j_gene: TRBJ2-3; v_gene: TRBV7-3; abundance: .; CDR3aa: CASSPGGSGRTDTQYF; CDR3nt: TGTGCCAGCAGCCCCGGGGGTAGCGGGAGAACAGATACGCAGTATTTT
d_gene: TRBD2; j_gene: TRBJ2-1; v_gene: TRBV5-1; abundance: once; CDR3aa: CASSRVASGYKKGNEQFF; CDR3nt: TGCGCCAGCAGCCGGGTGGCTAGCGGATACAAGAAGGGGAATGAGCAGTTCTTC
d_gene: TRBD1; j_gene: TRBJ1-5; v_gene: TRBV6-5; abundance: .; CDR3aa: CASSSGVDRGQPQHF; CDR3nt: TGTGCCAGCAGTTCCGGAGTAGACAGGGGACAGCCCCAGCATTTT
d_gene: .; j_gene: TRBJ1-1; v_gene: TRBV27; abundance: .; CDR3aa: CASSPLTGLAPEAFF; CDR3nt: TGTGCCAGCAGTCCACTCACAGGGCTCGCTCCCGAAGCTTTCTTT
d_gene: .; j_gene: TRBJ2-1; v_gene: TRBV18; abundance: .; CDR3aa: CASSPAWGDNEQFF; CDR3nt: TGTGCCAGCTCACCTGCATGGGGAGACAATGAGCAGTTCTTC